Below are 18 T cell receptor beta chains sequenced from a single sample in a study of blood T cell repertoires in COVID-19. Sequenced by immunoSEQ multiplex PCR; TCRdb stores in-frame clones only, minus some. Among 250,000 to 300,000 clones listed, more than 70% were seen once. The sequenced sample was peripheral blood. The receptor set was obtained from a woman in her thirties who had recovered from COVID-19.

This chain joins TRBV7-6 and TRBJ2-2; 9 bases line up with TRBD2. CDR1 is SGHVS, CDR2 FNYEAQ, per germline. This CDR3 is 19 amino acids long. The J segment lost 4 bases and the V segment lost 4 bases, leaving 16 bases of the junction unmatched. This CDR3 reads CASSSVGGGGASGTGELFF. CDR3 sequence (DNA): TGTGCCAGCAGCTCCGTAGGTGGCGGGGGGGCCTCCGGCACCGGGGAGCTGTTTTTT.

As concerns this clone: The identical CDR3 is also encoded by other nucleotide sequences in the sample. The genes are TRBV24-1 and TRBJ2-3, with 9 bases fitting TRBD2. Per the germline V gene, CDR1 is KGHDR and CDR2 is SFDVKD. The CDR3 loop spans 16 amino acids. Germline trimming cut 4 bases from V and 0 bases from J; bases unmatched to any gene: 4. CDR3 sequence: CATSDLSGGSTDTQYF. The CDR3 DNA sequence: TGTGCCACCAGTGACCTTAGCGGGGGTAGCACAGATACGCAGTATTTT.

The chain links TRBV11-2 to TRBJ1-4, with 9 bases lining up with TRBD1. Germline V CDR1 and CDR2: SGHAT, FQNNGV. The V segment lost 1 base and the J segment 8 bases; nucleotides outside the gene matches: 5. This CDR3 comprises 15 residues. The chain's CDR3 is CASSLGGQGGEKLFF. CDR3 nucleotides: TGTGCCAGCAGCTTAGGGGGACAGGGAGGCGAAAAACTGTTTTTT. Drawing the rest from reference TRBV11-2 and TRBJ1-4, the complete variable domain is EAGVAQSPRYKIIEKRQSVAFWCNPISGHATLYWYQQILGQGPKLLIQFQNNGVVDDSQLPKDRFSAERLKGVDSTLKIQPAKLEDSAVYLCASSLGGQGGEKLFFGSGTQLSVL.

The chain couples TRBV28 to TRBJ2-2; tentatively, D is TRBD1 (5 bases). Deletions cut 3 bases from V and 2 bases from J, with 10 bases between. CDR3 length equals 15 residues. The germline V gene has CDR1 MDHEN and CDR2 SYDVKM. The CDR3 sequence is CASSFGQGNTGELFF. In DNA, the CDR3 is TGTGCCAGCAGTTTCGGCCAGGGAAACACCGGGGAGCTGTTTTTT.

The chain links TRBV27 to TRBJ1-4, with 11 bases matching TRBD1. V lost 10 bases and J lost 8; bases outside the gene matches: 18. This CDR3 spans 17 amino acids. Germline V gene lookup returns CDR1 MNHEY and CDR2 SMNVEV (reference sequence). CDR3 amino acids: CAILRPGQGGSGEKLFF. Written as DNA, the CDR3 is TGTGCCATCCTTCGTCCGGGACAGGGGGGTTCTGGGGAAAAACTGTTTTTT.

This chain uses TRBV27 with TRBJ1-1, with a possible D match to TRBD1 (6 bases). The CDR3 loop spans 14 amino acids. The V gene lost 5 bases and the J gene lost 5 bases, with 15 bases spanning the gap. Germline lookup yields CDR1 MNHEY and CDR2 SMNVEV (reference sequence). The CDR3 is CASSPRTVTTEAFF. The CDR3 DNA reads as TGTGCCAGCAGTCCTAGGACAGTAACTACTGAAGCTTTCTTT.

The chain is built from TRBV4-2 and TRBJ2-3; 12 nucleotides line up with TRBD2. Germline V gene sequence: CDR1 LGHNA, CDR2 YNFKEQ. Unmatched junction bases numbered 0, after V lost 2 bases and J lost 3 bases. The CDR3 sequence is 15 residues long. The CDR3 is CASSQTSGGTDTQYF. The CDR3, as DNA: TGTGCCAGCAGCCAAACTAGCGGGGGGACAGATACGCAGTATTTT.

The rearrangement joins TRBV3-1 (or the pseudogene TRBV3-2) to TRBJ1-1, with D maybe TRBD1 (5 bases). This CDR3 is 14 amino acids long. Trimming took off 1 base at V and 5 bases at J, with 11 bases between the two ends. CDR1 LGHDT and CDR2 YNNKEL come from the germline V gene (reference sequence). CDR3 nucleotide sequence: TGTGCCAGCAGCCAAGGGTCTCGGGGGACTGAAGCTTTCTTT. Translating it yields CASSQGSRGTEAFF.

CDR3 coding DNA: TGTGCCAGCAGCCACTCCGCAGGCCCCTCCTACGAGCAGTACTTC. Residues: CASSHSAGPSYEQYF. J is TRBJ2-7 and V is TRBV3-1 (or the pseudogene TRBV3-2); the D is unclear. V lost 3 bases and J 0 bases, leaving 12 bases between the germline ends. CDR1 LGHDT and CDR2 YNNKEL come from the germline V gene (reference sequence). The CDR3 extends over 15 amino acids.

CDR3 sequence: CSAGAGGANVLTF. The CDR3, as DNA: TGCAGCGCTGGGGCCGGGGGGGCCAACGTCCTGACTTTC. The chain combines TRBV29-1 with TRBJ2-6; possibly TRBD1 for D (5 bases). The V gene lost 7 bases and the J gene lost 4 bases, with 11 bases spanning the gap. Germline CDR1 and CDR2: SQVTM and ANQGSEA. CDR3 length equals 13 residues. Drawing the rest from reference TRBV29-1 and TRBJ2-6, the complete variable domain is SAVISQKPSRDICQRGTSLTIQCQVDSQVTMMFWYRQQPGQSLTLIATANQGSEATYESGFVIDKFPISRPNLTFSTLTVSNMSPEDSSIYLCSAGAGGANVLTFGAGSRLTVL.

The rearrangement links TRBV14 to TRBJ1-1, with D unresolved. The V and J ends lost 1 base and 10 bases respectively, with 25 bases between them. CDR1 is SGHDN, CDR2 FVKESK, per germline. The CDR3 runs to 17 residues. CDR3 in amino acids: CASSQGLGYWEHVGAFF. The CDR3 nucleotides are TGTGCCAGCAGCCAAGGGTTAGGTTATTGGGAGCATGTGGGAGCTTTCTTT.

The J gene is TRBJ1-1, the V gene TRBV5-6; possibly TRBD1 for D (5 bases). The CDR3 has 14 residues. V was clipped by 4 bases and J by 0 bases, with 10 bases between them. Germline V gene data show CDR1 as SGHDT and CDR2 as YYEEEE. The CDR3 coding sequence is TGTGCCAGCAGCGCGGGACTTTTGAACACTGAAGCTTTCTTT. It is translated as CASSAGLLNTEAFF.

The J gene is TRBJ2-2, the V gene TRBV19; 8 bases map to TRBD1. Looked up from germline, CDR1 is LNHDA and CDR2 is SQIVND (reference sequence). V lost 3 bases to trimming and J lost 4 bases; unmatched junction nucleotides: 7. This CDR3 contains 16 residues. CDR3 loop: CASSIGQGAGTGELFF. CDR3 DNA sequence: TGTGCCAGTAGTATCGGGCAGGGGGCGGGCACCGGGGAGCTGTTTTTT.

The J gene is TRBJ2-5, the V gene TRBV4-2; 7 bases agree with TRBD2. Germline CDR1 and CDR2: LGHNA and YNFKEQ. V gave up 1 base and J gave up 5 bases; unmatched junction bases: 13. The CDR3 totals 17 residues. Here the CDR3 reads CASSQGPPGGGGETQYF. The DNA of the CDR3 is TGTGCCAGCAGCCAAGGTCCCCCTGGGGGGGGTGGTGAGACCCAGTACTTC.

V gene TRBV12-3 or TRBV12-4 combines with J gene TRBJ1-1; the D is unclear. The ends were cut back, 1 base at V and 1 base at J, with 4 bases in the middle. The CDR3 contains 13 residues. The CDR3 loop is CASSLGANTEAFF. The CDR3 DNA sequence: TGTGCCAGCAGTTTAGGCGCGAACACTGAAGCTTTCTTT.

The gene calls are TRBV7-3 and TRBJ2-6, with D possibly being TRBD1 (5 bases). Germline lookup yields CDR1 SGHTA and CDR2 FQGTGA. The CDR3 is 15 residues long. The V gene lost 3 bases and the J gene lost 1 base, with 7 bases spanning the gap. CDR3 in amino acids: CASSLGLSGANVLTF. The CDR3 DNA follows: TGTGCCAGCAGCTTGGGGCTGTCTGGGGCCAACGTCCTGACTTTC. The full variable domain, completed using reference TRBV7-3 and TRBJ2-6, is GAGVSQTPSNKVTEKGKYVELRCDPISGHTALYWYRQSLGQGPEFLIYFQGTGAADDSGLPNDRFFAVRPEGSVSTLKIQRTERGDSAVYLCASSLGLSGANVLTFGAGSRLTVL.

This chain connects TRBV7-3 to TRBJ2-2; 7 bases fit TRBD1. After removal of 2 bases from V and 5 bases from J, the junction contained 8 bases not matched to a gene. From germline, CDR1 is SGHTA and CDR2 FQGTGA. The CDR3 totals 16 residues. CDR3 bases: TGTGCCAGCAGCTTAGGTCTAACAGGGGCAACCGGGGAGCTGTTTTTT. Its protein is CASSLGLTGATGELFF.

The chain links TRBV6-6 to TRBJ2-1; D is perhaps TRBD1 (6 bases). Germline loops: CDR1 MNHNY, CDR2 SVGAGI (reference sequence). The CDR3 spans 16 residues. Trimming stripped 4 bases from V and 0 bases from J, with 13 bases between. Here the CDR3 reads CASSSRDTSSYNEQFF. CDR3 DNA: TGTGCCAGCAGTTCCCGGGACACCAGCTCCTACAATGAGCAGTTCTTC.